Below are 25 T cell receptor beta chains sequenced from a single sample in a study of cytomegalovirus exposure and HLA in healthy donors (dated by TCRdb to between 2016 and 2019). The method behind the library was the immunoSEQ multiplex PCR assay. For the multiplex PCR, a mixture combining 60 forward primers for TCR Vbeta segments and 13 reverse primers for TCR Jbeta segments was used. In its TCRdb copy, this immuneACCESS table keeps in-frame sequences only and misses some clones. Where compared with another copy, unresolved V genes explain less than half of these, and the others have no known cause. The sample table records about 160,000 clones; 65% to 80% of these occur just once. The ten largest clones capture about 4.4% of the sample. Material: PBMCs. Every receptor here comes from a man aged 35-49 years in good health and CMV-seronegative.

The V call is TRBV19, the J call TRBJ2-7, with D hard to call. Germline-derived CDR1 and CDR2 are LNHDA and SQIVND (reference sequence). With 2 bases removed from V and 1 base from J, the gap between germline ends came to 9 bases. There are 14 residues in the CDR3. The CDR3 loop is CASSIQAGSYEQYF. CDR3 in DNA: TGTGCCAGTAGTATACAGGCAGGATCCTACGAGCAGTACTTC.

The CDR3 loop reads CASQRGDFKTQYF. The CDR3 coding sequence is TGTGCCAGCCAGCGGGGGGATTTTAAGACCCAGTACTTC. The rearrangement links TRBV7-9 to TRBJ2-5; 9 bases are shared with TRBD2. V lost 8 bases and J lost 6; bases outside the gene matches: 7. Looked up from germline, CDR1 is SEHNR and CDR2 is FQNEAQ (reference sequence). There are 13 residues in the CDR3.

The chain couples TRBV4-3 to TRBJ2-1, with TRBD2 matching over 15 bases. CDR1 is LGHNA, CDR2 YSLEER, per germline. This CDR3 has 20 amino acids. V dropped 0 bases and J dropped 0; count of bases not matched to a gene: 6. CDR3 sequence (DNA): TGCGCCAGCAGCCAAGAGTTGGGACTAGCGGGGGGACCCTCCTACAATGAGCAGTTCTTC. Its protein is CASSQELGLAGGPSYNEQFF.

The genes are TRBV2 and TRBJ2-5, with 8 positions matching TRBD2. The J call may be incorrect, as the DNA end agrees better with TRBJ2-7. Per the germline V gene, CDR1 is SNHLY and CDR2 is FYNNEI. The CDR3 runs 14 residues. CDR3 residues: CASTTGTSLYEQYF. Here the CDR3 DNA reads TGTGCCAGCACTACCGGGACTAGTCTCTACGAGCAGTACTTC.

V is TRBV2 and J is TRBJ2-7, with D possibly being TRBD2 (5 bases). Trimming left V 5 bases short and J 6 bases short, with 17 bases between. The CDR3 is made up of 14 amino acids. Germline CDR1 SNHLY, CDR2 FYNNEI. The CDR3 DNA follows: TGTGCCAGCAGTCGGATCCGTTCAGGAGGCGAGCAGTACTTC. It translates to CASSRIRSGGEQYF.

This clone was observed once. This chain joins TRBV30 and TRBJ2-5; no clear D gene. V gave up 0 bases and J gave up 5 bases, with 4 bases separating them. CDR1 and CDR2 from the germline V gene are GTSNPN and SVGIG (reference sequence). The CDR3 is 11 residues long. CDR3 DNA: TGTGCCTGGAGTGTACAGGAGACCCAGTACTTC. This translates into CAWSVQETQYF.

The chain links TRBV14 to TRBJ1-6; 8 positions match TRBD1. The CDR3 spans 15 residues. The germline gives CDR1 SGHDN, CDR2 FVKESK. Trimming at V came to 5 bases and at J to 11 bases, leaving 11 bases not matched to a gene. The CDR3 here is CASSWDRPPYPPLHF. The CDR3 DNA sequence: TGTGCCAGCAGCTGGGACAGGCCACCGTATCCACCCCTCCACTTT.

The chain uses TRBV11-2 and TRBJ2-5; tentatively, D is TRBD1 (6 bases). Germline V gives CDR1 SGHAT, CDR2 FQNNGV. Deletions cut 8 bases from V and 5 bases from J, with 24 bases between. The CDR3 runs to 16 residues. This CDR3 is CASRLTHRVNFETQYF. The CDR3 nucleotides read TGTGCCAGCCGATTGACTCACAGGGTAAATTTTGAGACCCAGTACTTC.

The chain employs TRBV7-9 and TRBJ2-3; no definite D call. Trimming removed 5 bases from V and 0 bases from J, with 12 bases in between. The CDR3 extends over 15 amino acids. CDR1 is SEHNR and CDR2 is FQNEAQ in the germline V gene (reference sequence). This CDR3 is CASSPISTSTDTQYF. CDR3 nucleotides: TGTGCCAGCAGCCCAATAAGCACCAGCACAGATACGCAGTATTTT.

In DNA, the CDR3 is TGTGCCAGCAGCCAAGAGGTCGGCAGGGAAACCGGGGAGCTGTTTTTT. This translates into CASSQEVGRETGELFF. The chain has TRBV4-2 and TRBJ2-2; a weak D match, TRBD1 (5 bases). The CDR3 sequence is 16 residues long. Trimming pared 0 bases from V and 5 bases from J, leaving 13 bases between. The germline V gene encodes CDR1 LGHNA and CDR2 YNFKEQ.

The J gene is TRBJ2-2, the V gene TRBV30, with a possible D match to TRBD2 (6 bases). Trimming removed 0 bases at V and 7 bases at J, with 12 bases between. The CDR3 runs to 14 residues. Per germline, CDR1 GTSNPN and CDR2 SVGIG (reference sequence). DNA of the CDR3: TGTGCCTGGAGTGTACCGGCGGGAATCGGGGAGCTGTTTTTT. Amino acids: CAWSVPAGIGELFF.

The gene calls are TRBV11-2 and TRBJ2-1; D perhaps matches TRBD1 (6 bases). Per germline, CDR1 SGHAT and CDR2 FQNNGV. V was trimmed by 0 bases and J by 4 bases, leaving 7 bases between them. This CDR3 has 14 amino acids. CDR3 residues: CASSLEQGYNEQFF. The CDR3 nucleotides read TGTGCCAGCAGCTTAGAACAGGGTTACAATGAGCAGTTCTTC.

The chain employs TRBV30 and TRBJ2-7, with D possibly TRBD2 on 6 matching bases. Trimming stripped 2 bases from V and 0 bases from J, with 14 bases between. CDR3 length equals 15 residues. From germline, CDR1 is GTSNPN and CDR2 SVGIG (reference sequence). CDR3 in amino acids: CAWSKAGKSSYEQYF. In nucleotides, the CDR3 is TGTGCCTGGAGTAAGGCGGGAAAAAGCTCCTACGAGCAGTACTTC.

The chain carries TRBV7-9 and TRBJ2-7; a possible D gene is TRBD1 (5 bases). The CDR3 consists of 12 residues. The ends were cut back, 4 bases at V and 6 bases at J, with 10 bases in the middle. Germline lookup yields CDR1 SEHNR and CDR2 FQNEAQ (reference sequence). CDR3: CASSSQGGEQYF. The CDR3 coding sequence is TGTGCCAGCAGCTCTCAGGGTGGCGAGCAGTACTTC.

The chain combines TRBV10-3 with TRBJ2-7; 10 nucleotides line up with TRBD1. Looked up from germline, CDR1 is ENHRY and CDR2 is SYGVKD. The CDR3 contains 14 residues. Unmatched junction bases numbered 8, after V lost 7 bases and J lost 5 bases. Here the CDR3 reads CAITPGQGFDEQYF. In nucleotides, the CDR3 is TGTGCCATCACCCCGGGACAGGGGTTCGACGAGCAGTACTTC.

V usage is TRBV7-9 and J usage is TRBJ1-1; D gene ambiguous. Germline lookup yields CDR1 SEHNR and CDR2 FQNEAQ (reference sequence). The CDR3 extends over 11 amino acids. V was clipped by 11 bases and J by 4 bases, with 11 bases between them. CDR3 protein: CALRGSTEAFF. The CDR3 DNA is TGTGCCTTACGAGGAAGCACTGAAGCTTTCTTT.

The chain carries TRBV10-3 and TRBJ1-1; D possibly corresponds to TRBD1 (5 bases). The CDR3 sequence is 16 residues long. Germline CDR1 is ENHRY and CDR2 is SYGVKD. Trimming stripped 0 bases from V and 1 base from J, with 12 bases between. The CDR3: CAISESELTGNTEAFF. CDR3 nucleotides: TGTGCCATCAGTGAGTCCGAACTCACAGGGAACACTGAAGCTTTCTTT.

The rearrangement joins TRBV7-9 to TRBJ2-1; 10 bases line up with TRBD2. The CDR3 sequence is 17 residues long. The V gene end was trimmed by 2 bases and the J gene end by 4 bases; junction bases not matched to a gene: 8. Germline CDR1 and CDR2: SEHNR and FQNEAQ (reference sequence). This chain's CDR3 is CASSLIVQAGGYNEQFF. For the CDR3, the DNA is TGTGCCAGCAGCTTAATAGTGCAAGCGGGGGGGTACAATGAGCAGTTCTTC.

This rearrangement joins TRBV4-1 to TRBJ1-5; D is uncertain. The germline V gene encodes CDR1 MGHRA and CDR2 YSYEKL. The CDR3 covers 17 residues. V gave up 4 bases and J gave up 0 bases, with 16 bases separating them. CDR3 coding DNA: TGCGCCAGCAGCCCCAGAACCCTACGGGGTAGCAATCAGCCCCAGCATTTT. This gives the protein CASSPRTLRGSNQPQHF.

J is TRBJ2-2 and V is TRBV19, with 11 bases matching TRBD1. The CDR3 loop spans 13 amino acids. Trimming took 10 bases from V and 7 from J; bases not matched to a gene: 5. Germline lookup yields CDR1 LNHDA and CDR2 SQIVND (reference sequence). DNA for the CDR3: TGTGCCAAGGACAGGGGGCTTATCGGGGAGCTGTTTTTT. Translating gives CAKDRGLIGELFF.

The V and J genes are TRBV2 and TRBJ2-1; 10 bases align to TRBD1. V lost 4 bases, J lost 8 bases, and 8 bases stayed unmatched. The germline V gene encodes CDR1 SNHLY and CDR2 FYNNEI. The length of the CDR3 is 15 residues. The CDR3 spells CASSGPGQGTYEQFF. As DNA, the CDR3 is TGTGCCAGCAGTGGTCCGGGACAGGGGACATATGAGCAGTTCTTC.

The rearrangement uses TRBV11-2 and TRBJ1-2; 9 nucleotides align to TRBD1. The V gene end was trimmed by 5 bases and the J gene end by 5 bases; junction bases not matched to a gene: 9. The CDR3 spans 15 residues. Germline CDR1 and CDR2: SGHAT and FQNNGV. CDR3 in amino acids: CASSPSTGGRYGYTF. The DNA for the CDR3 is TGTGCCAGCAGCCCCTCGACAGGGGGTCGATATGGCTACACCTTC.

The chain recombines TRBV6-6 with TRBJ2-1; weak D call: TRBD1 (6 bases). There are 13 residues in the CDR3. The germline V and J ends were trimmed by 4 bases and 8 bases, with 12 bases remaining between them. The germline V gene has CDR1 MNHNY and CDR2 SVGAGI (reference sequence). For the CDR3, the DNA is TGTGCCAGCAGTTCTAGGGGGTTCGATGAGCAGTTCTTC. This codes for CASSSRGFDEQFF.

The chain joins TRBV5-8 to TRBJ1-1, with a weak D call TRBD1 (6 bases). CDR1 is SGHTS and CDR2 is YDEGEE in the germline V gene. The CDR3 sequence is 16 residues long. V lost 3 bases to trimming and J lost 4 bases, with 19 bases between them. The chain's CDR3 is CASSSGKGGLGTEAFF. The CDR3 DNA reads as TGTGCCAGCAGCTCTGGGAAGGGGGGGCTCGGCACTGAAGCTTTCTTT.

CDR3 nucleotides: TGTGCCAGCAGTGCTTCGGGGAACACTGAAGCTTTCTTT. This sequence encodes CASSASGNTEAFF. The chain is built from TRBV6-1 and TRBJ1-1; D remains ambiguous. Germline loops: CDR1 MNHNS, CDR2 SASEGT. The CDR3 sequence is 13 residues long. Trimming took off 4 bases at V and 1 base at J, with 7 bases between the two ends.